The 27 T cell receptor beta chains below come from one sample, sequenced in a study of blood T cell repertoires in COVID-19. Method: immunoSEQ multiplex PCR; TCRdb's copy keeps in-frame clones and lacks some. The profile shows about 83,000 clones, roughly 80% of them singletons. Sequencing was done on a sample of peripheral blood. These receptors originate from a woman older than 75 with acute or convalescent COVID-19.

The V and J genes are TRBV7-9 and TRBJ2-3, with 13 positions matching TRBD2. The ends lost 5 bases at V and 4 bases at J; junction bases unmatched: 3. The germline CDR1 and CDR2 sequences are SEHNR and FQNEAQ (reference sequence). CDR3 length: 15 amino acids. The CDR3 loop reads CASSRTSGGPDTQYF. The CDR3 nucleotides read TGTGCCAGCAGCCGGACTAGCGGGGGCCCAGATACGCAGTATTTT.

The chain employs TRBV6-4 and TRBJ2-6; TRBD2 is a possible D gene (6 bases). The CDR3 is 17 amino acids. The germline V gene encodes CDR1 MRHNA and CDR2 SNTAGT. The V and J ends lost 7 bases and 1 base respectively, with 17 bases between them. CDR3 sequence reads: CASTRDGGVSGANVLTF. DNA for the CDR3: TGTGCCAGCACTAGAGACGGAGGGGTATCTGGGGCCAACGTCCTGACTTTC.

This chain connects TRBV3-1 (or the pseudogene TRBV3-2) to TRBJ2-1, with 13 bases that match TRBD2. V gave up 4 bases and J gave up 6 bases; unmatched junction bases: 9. Germline CDR1 and CDR2: LGHDT and YNNKEL (reference sequence). The CDR3 has 17 residues. The CDR3 nucleotides read TGTGCCAGCAGCCGAACTAGCGGGGGGGCCTTGGGCAATGAGCAGTTCTTC. Translating gives CASSRTSGGALGNEQFF.

CDR3 DNA sequence: TGTGCCAGCAGTCCTACTCCAGGGTTCTCTGAAGCTTTCTTT. Translation: CASSPTPGFSEAFF. The gene calls are TRBV28 and TRBJ1-1; the D gene is possibly TRBD1 (5 bases). With 5 bases removed from V and 6 bases from J, the gap between germline ends came to 16 bases. The germline V gene has CDR1 MDHEN and CDR2 SYDVKM. There are 14 residues in the CDR3.

The genes are TRBV7-6 and TRBJ1-2; possibly TRBD1 for D (6 bases). Germline CDR1 reads SGHVS; CDR2 reads FNYEAQ. The CDR3 is 15 residues long. Trimming left V 5 bases short and J 8 bases short, with 21 bases between. In DNA, the CDR3 is TGTGCCAGCAGCCCCGCCGTTACAGGGCACTGGGGCTACACCTTC. Protein: CASSPAVTGHWGYTF. The full variable domain, rest sourced from reference TRBV7-6 and TRBJ1-2, is GAGVSQSPRYKVTKRGQDVALRCDPISGHVSLYWYRQALGQGPEFLTYFNYEAQQDKSGLPNDRFSAERPEGSISTLTIQRTEQRDSAMYRCASSPAVTGHWGYTFGSGTRLTVV.

The CDR3 DNA reads TGCAGTGGAGTTAGCGGCTACGAGCAGTACTTC. This codes for CSGVSGYEQYF. The rearrangement joins TRBV20-1 to TRBJ2-7, with D possibly matching TRBD2 (6 bases). The germline V and J ends were trimmed by 7 bases and 3 bases, with 10 bases remaining between them. This CDR3 comprises 11 residues. CDR1 is DFQATT, CDR2 SNEGSKA, per germline (reference sequence).

The chain has TRBV10-3 and TRBJ1-2; D gene unclear. The CDR3 extends over 15 amino acids. Germline lookup yields CDR1 ENHRY and CDR2 SYGVKD. Trimming took off 0 bases at V and 0 bases at J, with 8 bases between the two ends. CDR3 bases: TGTGCCATCAGTGAGTCCAGTCCAGCTAACTATGGCTACACCTTC. Amino acid sequence: CAISESSPANYGYTF.

The rearrangement uses TRBV19 and TRBJ2-6, with TRBD1 as a possible D gene (5 bases). CDR1 and CDR2 from the germline V gene are LNHDA and SQIVND (reference sequence). The CDR3 is 15 residues long. V lost 3 bases to trimming and J lost 2 bases, with 8 bases between them. Written as DNA, the CDR3 is TGTGCCAGTAGTATTCAGGGTACTGGGGCCAACGTCCTGACTTTC. Translating gives CASSIQGTGANVLTF.

The CDR3 DNA is TGTGCCAGTAGTATCTCCGCGGGGACTGAAGCTTTCTTT. This translates into CASSISAGTEAFF. The rearrangement links TRBV19 to TRBJ1-1; D remains unclear. Trimming removed 3 bases at V and 5 bases at J, with 10 bases between. The CDR3 totals 13 residues. Germline CDR1 and CDR2: LNHDA and SQIVND (reference sequence).

Regarding this clone: Sequence at one end of the junction differs from germline and may be a read error. The rearrangement uses TRBV7-8 and TRBJ2-1; D is undetermined. Germline V gene lookup returns CDR1 SGHVS and CDR2 FQNEAQ. The CDR3 contains 14 residues. As DNA, the CDR3 is TGTGCCAGCATCTTATCCTTCTCCTACAATGAGCAGTTCTTC. Translated: CASILSFSYNEQFF.

The rearrangement uses TRBV3-1 (or the pseudogene TRBV3-2) and TRBJ2-5; D is perhaps TRBD2 (5 bases). Trimming removed 6 bases from V and 5 bases from J, with 13 bases in between. The germline CDR1 and CDR2 sequences are LGHDT and YNNKEL (reference sequence). This CDR3 contains 13 residues. Written as DNA, the CDR3 is TGTGCCAGCAGTGCCGGGAATGTGGAGACCCAGTACTTC. It is translated as CASSAGNVETQYF.

The rearrangement joins TRBV7-2 to TRBJ1-5, with no clear D. Germline CDR1 is SGHTA and CDR2 is FQGNSA. CDR3 length equals 13 residues. V lost 4 bases and J 0 bases, leaving 4 bases between the germline ends. CDR3 coding DNA: TGTGCCAGCAGCTCCTATAGCAATCAGCCCCAGCATTTT. This codes for CASSSYSNQPQHF.

This sequence joins TRBV5-1 and TRBJ1-5; tentative D call: TRBD1 (6 bases). Between the trimmed V and J ends, which lost 0 bases and 2 bases, there was a span of 18 bases. The germline gives CDR1 SGHRS, CDR2 YFSETQ. This CDR3 is 18 amino acids long. The CDR3 region is CASSLGAPDSFGNQPQHF. In DNA, the CDR3 is TGCGCCAGCAGCTTGGGAGCCCCGGACAGCTTCGGCAATCAGCCCCAGCATTTT.

This clone was picked up a small number of times. This chain joins TRBV4-1 and TRBJ1-5, with D unclear. The V gene's germline CDR1 is MGHRA and CDR2 YSYEKL. The CDR3 runs to 16 residues. V dropped 2 bases and J dropped 4 bases, with 15 bases sitting between them. CDR3 DNA sequence: TGCGCCAGCAGCCAAATTAGCCCTCCACTTAATCAGCCCCAGCATTTT. It specifies CASSQISPPLNQPQHF.

This rearrangement joins TRBV19 to TRBJ1-2; the D is unclear. This CDR3 region has 13 residues. Germline V gene lookup returns CDR1 LNHDA and CDR2 SQIVND (reference sequence). V lost 1 base and J lost 2, with 5 bases in between. CDR3 bases: TGTGCCAGTAGTATAGTACAGAACTATGGCTACACCTTC. It specifies CASSIVQNYGYTF.

The gene calls are TRBV3-1 (or the pseudogene TRBV3-2) and TRBJ1-2; the D is unclear. Germline CDR1 and CDR2: LGHDT and YNNKEL (reference sequence). This CDR3 spans 14 amino acids. Between the trimmed V and J ends, which lost 1 base and 2 bases, there was a span of 8 bases. CDR3 bases: TGTGCCAGCAGCCAAGTAGCAGAGAACTATGGCTACACCTTC. Translating gives CASSQVAENYGYTF.

CDR3 residues: CASSLRLGGTGVTDTQYF. The CDR3 region has the DNA TGTGCCAGCAGTTTACGGCTAGGCGGGACAGGGGTTACAGATACGCAGTATTTT. The chain recombines TRBV27 with TRBJ2-3; 10 nucleotides align to TRBD1. Losses at the gene ends were 2 bases for V and 3 bases for J; bases not matched to a gene: 11. The germline V gene has CDR1 MNHEY and CDR2 SMNVEV (reference sequence). The CDR3 is 18 residues long.

This clone was seen a single time. V and J are TRBV5-4 and TRBJ2-7; 7 nucleotides line up with TRBD2. CDR3 length equals 15 residues. V was clipped by 4 bases and J by 3 bases; unmatched bases: 10. Germline loops: CDR1 SGHNT, CDR2 YYREEE (reference sequence). The CDR3 coding sequence is TGTGCCAGCAGCCCGAGCATCGGCGGGGGCTACGAGCAGTACTTC. Protein: CASSPSIGGGYEQYF.

V usage is TRBV30 and J usage is TRBJ2-3; D unresolved. CDR1 and CDR2 (germline): GTSNPN, SVGIG (reference sequence). V lost 0 bases and J lost 7, with 5 bases in between. CDR3 length equals 11 residues. CDR3: CAWSVANTQYF. CDR3 nucleotides: TGTGCCTGGAGTGTAGCAAATACGCAGTATTTT.

The genes are TRBV18 and TRBJ1-1; D gene uncertain. This CDR3 region has 16 residues. The germline CDR1 and CDR2 sequences are KGHSH and LQKENI. V dropped 3 bases and J dropped 1 base, with 15 bases sitting between them. CDR3 nucleotide sequence: TGTGCCAGCTCACCGCCTCGGGATCAAGAGAACACTGAAGCTTTCTTT. This encodes CASSPPRDQENTEAFF.

J is TRBJ2-3 and V is TRBV7-2, with TRBD2 matching over 10 bases. The CDR3 has 16 residues. CDR1 is SGHTA and CDR2 is FQGNSA in the germline V gene. V shed 1 base and J 4 bases; nucleotides not matched to a gene: 5. CDR3 in amino acids: CASSLEAAGGPDTQYF. In DNA, the CDR3 is TGTGCCAGCAGCTTAGAGGCAGCGGGGGGGCCAGATACGCAGTATTTT.

The gene calls are TRBV7-3 and TRBJ2-3; 10 bases agree with TRBD2. Germline values: CDR1 SGHTA, CDR2 FQGTGA. The CDR3 extends over 16 amino acids. Trimming removed 5 bases from V and 3 bases from J; junction bases left unmatched: 8. CDR3 loop: CASSEFASGGTDTQYF. In DNA, the CDR3 is TGTGCCAGCAGCGAATTCGCTAGCGGGGGAACAGATACGCAGTATTTT.

This chain uses TRBV6-5 with TRBJ1-1; 8 positions agree with TRBD1. The J segment lost 2 bases and the V segment lost 7 bases, leaving 6 bases of the junction unmatched. Germline assignment: CDR1 MNHEY and CDR2 SVGAGI. The CDR3 has 14 residues. The CDR3 is CASNSGTGNTEAFF. The CDR3 DNA follows: TGTGCCAGCAACTCCGGGACAGGCAACACTGAAGCTTTCTTT.

The chain is built from TRBV11-2 and TRBJ1-5; D unresolved. Trimming shortened V by 0 bases and J by 6 bases, and 6 bases separated the two germline ends. The CDR3 is 13 residues long. The germline gives CDR1 SGHAT, CDR2 FQNNGV. The DNA for the CDR3 is TGTGCCAGCAGCTTAGATCTGAGTCAGCCCCAGCATTTT. The encoded protein is CASSLDLSQPQHF.

The chain is built from TRBV5-1 and TRBJ2-1, with TRBD2 as a possible D gene (5 bases). CDR1 is SGHRS, CDR2 YFSETQ, per germline. Between the trimmed V and J ends, which lost 2 bases and 6 bases, there was a span of 9 bases. The CDR3 extends over 13 amino acids. CDR3 residues: CASSLGGLNEQFF. The CDR3 coding sequence is TGCGCCAGCAGCTTAGGAGGACTCAATGAGCAGTTCTTC.

The chain joins TRBV21-1 to TRBJ2-7; TRBD1, the table's D call, lacks a check against the DNA. TRBV21-1 is given as a pseudogene. This CDR3 contains 16 residues. This CDR3 is CASSLKRGQVVYEQYF. CDR3 DNA: TGTGCCAGCAGCCTCAAGAGGGGACAGGTGGTCTACGAGCAGTACTTC.

As DNA, the CDR3 is TGCAGCGTTGACGAGGTGGGCTATGGCTACACCTTC. Its translation is CSVDEVGYGYTF. V and J are TRBV29-1 and TRBJ1-2; D unclear. The CDR3 totals 12 residues. The V end was cut by 3 bases, the J end by 4 bases, with 9 bases between. Germline lookup yields CDR1 SQVTM and CDR2 ANQGSEA.